This T cell receptor beta chain was identified during a study of T cells in Graves' hyperthyroidism and ophthalmopathy. About the research overall: Prior to any treatment, at the point of initial diagnosis, peripheral blood was collected.

Study-level findings and limits: Ophthalmopathy was identified by the model a median 6.5 months ahead of onset.

Trimming shortened V by 6 bases and J by 3 bases, and 18 bases separated the two germline ends. Germline CDR1 is KGHSH and CDR2 is LQKENI. The CDR3 runs 15 residues. Regions amplified from RNA transcripts were the TCR beta CDR3 regions. The HTBI primer set served for first-round RT-PCR of the TCR CDR3. TCRdb reprocessed the multiplex PCR reads with MiXCR, giving one entry per CDR3 protein. In the table there are hundreds of thousands of distinct CDR3 sequences, roughly 14% of which are singletons. There are many counts of this clonotype. Its antigen is not identified. Clinical symptoms, serum thyroxine, TRAb, thyroid ultrasound and orbital computed tomography established diagnosis.

This sequence was found in a man aged 18 to 35 with Graves' ophthalmopathy. Sequences were obtained from blood. The rearrangement joins TRBV18 to TRBJ2-7, with a tentative D call TRBD1 (6 bases). As DNA, the CDR3 is TGTGCCAGCTCTTCACCAGGATCAGGGGTCTACGAGCAGTACTTC. Protein: CASSSPGSGVYEQYF. Full variable domain (remainder filled in from reference TRBV18 and TRBJ2-7): NAGVMQNPRHLVRRRGQEARLRCSPMKGHSHVYWYRQLPEEGLKFMVYLQKENIIDESGMPKERFSAEFPKEGPSILRIQQVVRGDSAAYFCASSSPGSGVYEQYFGPGTRLTVT.